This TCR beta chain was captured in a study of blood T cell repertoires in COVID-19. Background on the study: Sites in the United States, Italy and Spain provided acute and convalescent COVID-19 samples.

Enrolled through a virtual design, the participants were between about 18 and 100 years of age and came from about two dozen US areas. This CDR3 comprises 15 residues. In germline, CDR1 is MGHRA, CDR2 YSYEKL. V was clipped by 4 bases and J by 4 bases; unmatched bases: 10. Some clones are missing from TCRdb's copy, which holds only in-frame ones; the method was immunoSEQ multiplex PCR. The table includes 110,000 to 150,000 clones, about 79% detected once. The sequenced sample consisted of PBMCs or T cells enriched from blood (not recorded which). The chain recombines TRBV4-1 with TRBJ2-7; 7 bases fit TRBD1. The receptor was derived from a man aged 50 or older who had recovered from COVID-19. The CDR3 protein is CASSRGTAGIYEQYF. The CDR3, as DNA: TGCGCCAGCAGCCGGGGGACAGCTGGGATTTACGAGCAGTACTTC.